This T cell receptor (beta chain) was captured in a study of shared clonotypes between healthy human individuals (dated by TCRdb to 2020 to 2021). A note on the overall study: The cohort included three men and a couple of women between 18 and 49 years of age. Per donor, three plates each were used for CD4 naive and CD4 memory, two for CD8 naive, and one for CD8 memory. To estimate repertoire size and how much clonotypes are shared between individuals, the study performed deep sequencing of blood TCR repertoires from 4 to 6 healthy adults. Libraries were prepared and TCR repertoires were sequenced by different laboratories using diverse techniques, in order to increase sequencing depth and limit assay-specific biases. Each donor's leukapheresis produced roughly between roughly 0.9 and 9 billion PBMCs. The paper as a whole reports these results and caveats: The genetic and exposure-history diversity represented was limited by the small number of donors. When four donors were compared, the shared fraction of clonotypes was around 4.6% for naive CD4, about 4% for naive CD8, about 2.4% for memory CD4, and 0.3% to 0.5% for memory CD8. Sampling was limited to blood, and TCR repertoires in tissue likely differ from TCR repertoires in blood. Estimated clonotype richness was generally larger for naive than for memory subsets. Rarefaction of sorted-subset datasets indicated incomplete sequencing despite the large sequencing depth. Compared with non-shared clonotypes, the clonotypes found in all four sorted-subset donors had higher generation probabilities. Pairwise subsampling led to the expectation that sequencing depth would affect the degree of clonotype sharing among donors.

Using the deep immunoSEQ assay, multiplex PCR amplified TCR CDR3 regions from genomic DNA. For each cell subset, the extracted genomic DNA was distributed evenly across all wells of several immunoSEQ 96-well plates, and each plate served as one replicate. Each replicate PCR for sorted subsets received 150 to 250 ng genomic DNA, equal to tens of thousands of T cell genomes. The purified libraries were quantified using a Qubit 3.0 fluorometer, sized with a Bioanalyzer 2100, and then quantified again using the KAPA Library Quantification kit. Each immunoSEQ 96-well plate was sequenced on its own single-read 150-cycle Illumina NextSeq 550 flow cell. Per the authors' processing: Because the immunoSEQ output included only junctional sequences and no quality scores, the filtering could not be the same as the filtering used for full-length reads. Sequences were annotated with PyIR, a Python wrapper for IgBLAST v1.9, and V/J genes and CDR3 were assigned using IMGT germline references. Reads were removed for weak V/J assignments (E-value above 1e-6), missing CDR3, stop codons, out-of-frame junctions, or ambiguous translated residues. A V3J clonotype was defined by an identical inferred V gene, J gene, and CDR3 amino acid sequence. Percentage overlap between repertoires was calculated by dividing the number of shared unique clonotypes by the size of the smaller repertoire. Three approaches were used to assess repertoire richness: RTK rarefaction, the Chao1 estimator, and Recon v2.1 estimates of unobserved clonotypes. Generation probabilities were computed with OLGA for all TCRbeta clonotypes obtained by the gDNA method from several donors. The table comes from immuneACCESS by way of TCRdb, which keeps in-frame sequences with V and J called. Part of the clones is missing from these tables; in studies checked, under half for an unresolved V gene and the rest for unknown reasons. That table is the source of V, J and clone size, and D and trimming were worked out from the DNA. Counted in this sample were some 600,000 clones; roughly 96% of them appeared once. Together, the top ten hold roughly 0.1% of the sample.

For the CD8 naive samples, CD45RO-negative cells were positively selected for CCR7, yielding a CD45RA+CCR7+ population from which TemRA cells were excluded. The donors were healthy, HIV-negative adults with no recently reported acute infections or vaccinations. Every donor was a Caucasian adult residing in Nashville, Tennessee, USA. Blood was obtained by leukapheresis, after which PBMCs were separated by Ficoll-Histopaque density gradient centrifugation and cryopreserved in liquid nitrogen vapor phase. Analytical flow cytometry was used to check the purity and quantity of each magnetically sorted T cell population. Genomic DNA was isolated from every sorted fraction and measured by UV absorbance on a Nanodrop 2000c. About this clone itself: Its antigen target is currently unknown. One base away there is no much larger clone; base qualities are not given.

Counted from cysteine to phenylalanine, this CDR3 has 16 amino acids. The kept DNA is CDR3 alone, 48 bases in frame from the first base. V and J are trimmed by 4 bases and 4 bases, and the gene matches miss 10 bases of the junction. Reading the germline V gene (reference sequence) gives CDR1 PRHDT and CDR2 FYEKMQ. The TCR was taken from a woman between 25 and 40 years old in good health. The receptor chain draws on TRBV13 and TRBJ2-3; TRBD1 lines up with 8 middle nucleotides. Material for sequencing was naive CD8+ T cells sorted from blood. What the cell subset or site label conveys for this sample: CD45RA+CCR7+. The nucleotides are TGTGCCAGCAGCTCCCGGACAGGGTCGGAAGCAGATACGCAGTATTTT. Its product reads: CASSSRTGSEADTQYF. Outside the CDR3, residues come from the reference TRBV13 and TRBJ2-3 proteins, so the full variable domain is: AAGVIQSPRHLIKEKRETATLKCYPIPRHDTVYWYQQGPGQDPQFLISFYEKMQSDKGSIPDRFSAQQFSDYHSELNMSSLELGDSALYFCASSSRTGSEADTQYFGPGTRLTVL.